Listed here are 7 T cell receptor beta chains from one sample, sequenced in a study of cytomegalovirus exposure and HLA in healthy donors. The PCR ran on 60 Vbeta and 13 Jbeta primers. Only in-frame clones appear in the TCRdb table, and some are missing; sequencing was by immunoSEQ multiplex PCR. This sample carries about 73,000 clones, roughly 82% of them seen once, and the ten largest clones take 9.5% to 15%. Material: PBMCs. These receptor sequences come from an older man in good health and CMV-seronegative.

The V gene is TRBV27, the J gene TRBJ2-1, with 11 bases that match TRBD2. Germline V gene data show CDR1 as MNHEY and CDR2 as SMNVEV (reference sequence). This CDR3 comprises 17 residues. With 5 bases clipped from V and 10 bases from J, the junction kept 16 bases outside the gene matches. The DNA for the CDR3 is TGTGCCAGCAGTCTTTATTGGGCTAGCGGGGGGCCAGGGGAGCAGTTCTTC. Translated: CASSLYWASGGPGEQFF.

This clone was seen a single time. The CDR3 here is CASSPPSSIEAFF. The DNA of the CDR3 is TGTGCCAGCTCACCTCCCTCGAGCATTGAAGCTTTCTTT. The J gene is TRBJ1-1, the V gene TRBV18; D remains unclear. Germline V gives CDR1 KGHSH, CDR2 LQKENI. V gave up 3 bases and J gave up 7 bases, with 12 bases separating them. This CDR3 has 13 amino acids.

This rearrangement joins TRBV7-2 to TRBJ2-1, with 8 bases fitting TRBD1. Germline assignment: CDR1 SGHTA and CDR2 FQGNSA. This CDR3 spans 13 amino acids. V trimming: 2 bases; J trimming: 7 bases; junction bases outside the gene matches: 1. The CDR3: CASSLRQGNEQFF. CDR3 nucleotide sequence: TGTGCCAGCAGCTTAAGACAGGGGAATGAGCAGTTCTTC.

V and J are TRBV10-1 and TRBJ1-4; TRBD1 is a possible D gene (6 bases). Germline loops: CDR1 WNHNN, CDR2 SYGVQD (reference sequence). The CDR3 is 13 amino acids. V was trimmed by 4 bases and J by 8 bases, leaving 11 bases between them. The CDR3: CASSAGDGEKLFF. The CDR3 bases are TGCGCCAGCAGTGCAGGGGACGGAGAAAAACTGTTTTTT.

This chain uses TRBV10-3 with TRBJ2-4, with a weak D call TRBD1 (5 bases). This CDR3 region has 16 residues. CDR1 ENHRY and CDR2 SYGVKD come from the germline V gene. V lost 8 bases and J 3 bases, leaving 20 bases between the germline ends. The DNA for the CDR3 is TGTGCCATCCCCTCGGCCAGGGTCTTAGGCAAAAACATTCAGTACTTC. It is translated as CAIPSARVLGKNIQYF.

V and J are TRBV7-6 and TRBJ2-2; 7 bases match TRBD1. Germline-derived CDR1 and CDR2 are SGHVS and FNYEAQ. This CDR3 contains 17 residues. The V and J ends lost 2 bases and 0 bases, in that order; junction bases with no gene match: 6. This chain's CDR3 is CASSLSGGSANTGELFF. CDR3 sequence (DNA): TGTGCCAGCAGCTTATCAGGGGGTAGCGCGAACACCGGGGAGCTGTTTTTT.

The genes are TRBV19 and TRBJ2-2; 7 bases are a match to TRBD2. The trim removed 4 bases at V and 2 bases at J, leaving 19 bases unmatched. The CDR3 runs to 20 residues. Germline V CDR1 and CDR2: LNHDA, SQIVND (reference sequence). The CDR3 loop is CASSKGFPVMASGNTGELFF. The CDR3 region has the DNA TGTGCCAGTAGTAAAGGGTTCCCAGTTATGGCTAGCGGTAACACCGGGGAGCTGTTTTTT.